The rows below give T cell receptor beta chains drawn from one sample of a study of blood T cell repertoires in COVID-19. Some clones are missing from TCRdb's copy, which holds only in-frame ones; the method was immunoSEQ multiplex PCR. The data contain about 250,000 clones, 70% to 85% of them seen just once; the ten biggest clones take up about 3.5%. The specimen was peripheral blood. The receptors were gathered from a woman at least 80 years old with acute or convalescent COVID-19. The CDR3 runs from the conserved cysteine through the conserved F or W. The order of the fields is V gene, J gene, D gene, clone size, CDR3 protein, CDR3 DNA. D genes are given only for firm matches. Size is stated for part of the rows, as once, few or many counts, or as a class when the clone is expanded.

v_gene: TRBV5-1; j_gene: TRBJ2-5; d_gene: TRBD2; abundance: .; CDR3aa: CASSSGRLQETQYF; CDR3nt: TGCGCCAGCAGTAGCGGGAGGCTCCAAGAGACCCAGTACTTC
v_gene: TRBV5-1; j_gene: TRBJ1-3; d_gene: .; abundance: .; CDR3aa: CASSLEYASSGNTIYF; CDR3nt: TGCGCCAGCAGCTTGGAATACGCCAGCTCTGGAAACACCATATATTTT
v_gene: TRBV7-9; j_gene: TRBJ2-7; d_gene: .; abundance: .; CDR3aa: CASSPTTGEQYF; CDR3nt: TGTGCCAGCAGCCCAACGACAGGCGAGCAGTACTTC
v_gene: TRBV3-1/TRBV3-2; j_gene: TRBJ2-2; d_gene: .; abundance: .; CDR3aa: CASSPPANTGELFF; CDR3nt: TGTGCCAGCAGCCCTCCAGCGAACACCGGGGAGCTGTTTTTT
v_gene: TRBV6-5; j_gene: TRBJ1-2; d_gene: .; abundance: few; CDR3aa: CASSYRGSNYGYTF; CDR3nt: TGTGCCAGCAGTTACCGGGGGTCGAACTATGGCTACACCTTC
v_gene: TRBV20-1; j_gene: TRBJ1-1; d_gene: .; abundance: .; CDR3aa: CSASSGQRMNTEAFF; CDR3nt: TGCAGTGCTAGTAGCGGACAGAGGATGAACACTGAAGCTTTCTTT
v_gene: TRBV2; j_gene: TRBJ1-1; d_gene: TRBD1; abundance: .; CDR3aa: CASNRDRVLNTEAFF; CDR3nt: TGTGCCAGCAACCGGGACAGGGTCCTGAACACTGAAGCTTTCTTT
v_gene: TRBV7-9; j_gene: TRBJ1-3; d_gene: .; abundance: .; CDR3aa: CASSLVGGSGNTIYF; CDR3nt: TGTGCCAGCAGCTTAGTGGGGGGTTCTGGAAACACCATATATTTT
v_gene: TRBV28; j_gene: TRBJ1-6; d_gene: TRBD1; abundance: few; CDR3aa: CASSPTGYYSPLHF; CDR3nt: TGTGCCAGCAGCCCGACAGGGTATTACTCACCCCTCCACTTT
v_gene: TRBV6-1; j_gene: TRBJ1-2; d_gene: .; abundance: .; CDR3aa: CASSEVGDYGYTF; CDR3nt: TGTGCCAGCAGTGAAGTAGGGGACTATGGCTACACCTTC
v_gene: TRBV30; j_gene: TRBJ2-7; d_gene: .; abundance: .; CDR3aa: CAWRRPSVTYEQYF; CDR3nt: TGTGCCTGGAGGCGCCCCAGCGTTACCTACGAGCAGTACTTC
v_gene: TRBV29-1; j_gene: TRBJ2-7; d_gene: TRBD2; abundance: .; CDR3aa: CSVGTSRDYEQYF; CDR3nt: TGCAGCGTGGGGACTAGCCGCGACTACGAGCAGTACTTC
v_gene: TRBV4-3; j_gene: TRBJ1-5; d_gene: .; abundance: few; CDR3aa: CASSQRRVNSPQHF; CDR3nt: TGCGCCAGCAGCCAAAGGAGGGTTAATTCGCCCCAGCATTTT
v_gene: TRBV6-1; j_gene: TRBJ1-5; d_gene: .; abundance: .; CDR3aa: CASSASNRGSNQPQHF; CDR3nt: TGTGCCAGCAGTGCCAGCAACCGGGGGAGCAATCAGCCCCAGCATTTT
v_gene: TRBV12-3/TRBV12-4; j_gene: TRBJ2-2; d_gene: .; abundance: .; CDR3aa: CASSTQGTGELFF; CDR3nt: TGTGCCAGCAGTACACAGGGCACCGGGGAGCTGTTTTTT
v_gene: TRBV19; j_gene: TRBJ1-3; d_gene: .; abundance: .; CDR3aa: CASSTTSSGNTIYF; CDR3nt: TGTGCCAGTAGTACGACAAGCTCTGGAAACACCATATATTTT
v_gene: TRBV5-4; j_gene: TRBJ2-2; d_gene: TRBD2; abundance: .; CDR3aa: CASSSLAGGITGELFF; CDR3nt: TGTGCCAGCAGCTCCCTAGCGGGGGGGATCACCGGGGAGCTGTTTTTT
v_gene: TRBV7-9; j_gene: TRBJ2-1; d_gene: TRBD2; abundance: .; CDR3aa: CASSFPSSSGRNNEQFF; CDR3nt: TGTGCCAGCAGCTTCCCTTCCTCTAGCGGTCGTAACAATGAGCAGTTCTTC
v_gene: TRBV4-1; j_gene: TRBJ2-5; d_gene: .; abundance: .; CDR3aa: CASSQVGVETQYF; CDR3nt: TGCGCCAGCAGCCAAGTAGGGGTCGAGACCCAGTACTTC
v_gene: TRBV29-1; j_gene: TRBJ1-4; d_gene: TRBD1; abundance: .; CDR3aa: CSGGDRVNEKLFF; CDR3nt: TGCAGCGGCGGGGACAGGGTAAATGAAAAACTGTTTTTT
v_gene: TRBV5-6; j_gene: TRBJ1-1; d_gene: .; abundance: .; CDR3aa: CASSDRGRGMDTEAFF; CDR3nt: TGTGCCAGCAGCGATAGGGGGAGAGGCATGGACACTGAAGCTTTCTTT
v_gene: TRBV29-1; j_gene: TRBJ1-1; d_gene: .; abundance: .; CDR3aa: CSRKTKNTEAFF; CDR3nt: TGCAGCCGAAAGACAAAGAACACTGAAGCTTTCTTT
v_gene: TRBV30; j_gene: TRBJ2-5; d_gene: .; abundance: .; CDR3aa: CAWSVVRETQYF; CDR3nt: TGTGCCTGGAGTGTCGTCCGAGAGACCCAGTACTTC
v_gene: TRBV11-2; j_gene: TRBJ2-2; d_gene: TRBD2; abundance: .; CDR3aa: CASSSSQGTSGGELFF; CDR3nt: TGTGCCAGCAGCTCTTCACAGGGTACTAGCGGCGGGGAGCTGTTTTTT
v_gene: TRBV4-3; j_gene: TRBJ1-4; d_gene: .; abundance: many; CDR3aa: CASSQDPPRGDNEKLFF; CDR3nt: TGCGCCAGCAGCCAAGACCCCCCCAGGGGCGATAATGAAAAACTGTTTTTT
v_gene: TRBV27; j_gene: TRBJ1-1; d_gene: .; abundance: .; CDR3aa: CASSGGLTTEAFF; CDR3nt: TGTGCCAGCAGTGGGGGGTTAACCACTGAAGCTTTCTTT
v_gene: TRBV18; j_gene: TRBJ1-2; d_gene: .; abundance: .; CDR3aa: CASSPSQVEGYTF; CDR3nt: TGTGCCAGCTCACCGTCACAGGTGGAGGGCTACACCTTC